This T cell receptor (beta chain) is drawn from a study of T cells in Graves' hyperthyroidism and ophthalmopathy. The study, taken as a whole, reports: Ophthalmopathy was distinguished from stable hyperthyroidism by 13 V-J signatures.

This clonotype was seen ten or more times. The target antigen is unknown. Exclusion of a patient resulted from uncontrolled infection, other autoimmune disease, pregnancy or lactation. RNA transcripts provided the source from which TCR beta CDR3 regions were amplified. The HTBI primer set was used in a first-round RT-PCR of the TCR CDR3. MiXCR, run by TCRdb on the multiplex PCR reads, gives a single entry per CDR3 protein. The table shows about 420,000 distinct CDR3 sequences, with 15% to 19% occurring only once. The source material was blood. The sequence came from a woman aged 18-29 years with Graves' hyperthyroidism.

CDR3: CASGLVRAGGSETQYF. The CDR3 DNA reads as TGTGCTAGTGGTTTGGTACGAGCGGGGGGATCAGAGACCCAGTACTTC. The V and J genes are TRBV12-5 and TRBJ2-5; TRBD2 matches 9 bases. Trimming took 0 bases from V and 4 from J; bases not matched to a gene: 6. This CDR3 region has 16 residues. The germline V gene has CDR1 LGHNT and CDR2 FRNRAP.